This T cell receptor (beta chain) was recovered during a study of T-cell reconstitution after alpha-beta-depleted transplantation in children. Broader study findings: Diversity and T-cell counts at one year after transplant derived mostly from new T cells. Roughly two months post-transplant, alpha-beta T cells reportedly originated from several hundred graft clones that had expanded.

This clonotype was seen at least ten times. Its antigen is not known. V lost 0 bases to trimming and J lost 6 bases, with 6 bases between them. The CDR3 runs to 13 residues. CDR1 and CDR2 from the germline V gene are MGHRA and YSYEKL. Preparation of the TCRbeta library involved a method that used unique molecular identifiers. Using its own MiXCR run on the PCR reads, TCRdb lists one record per CDR3 protein. The top ten clones hold about 8.2% of a sample with a few hundred thousand distinct CDR3 sequences, over 7.5% of them seen once. The receptor comes from a female patient aged 2-10 years who had a stem cell transplant for Fanconi anemia, so the T cells may come from the graft donor. The chain is built from TRBV4-1 and TRBJ2-4; D ambiguous. The input for sequencing was peripheral blood, taken 360 days after TCRalphabeta/CD19-depleted stem cell transplant. The CDR3 nucleotides read TGCGCCAGCAGCCAAGAGCAGATAAACATTCAGTACTTC. It codes for CASSQEQINIQYF.